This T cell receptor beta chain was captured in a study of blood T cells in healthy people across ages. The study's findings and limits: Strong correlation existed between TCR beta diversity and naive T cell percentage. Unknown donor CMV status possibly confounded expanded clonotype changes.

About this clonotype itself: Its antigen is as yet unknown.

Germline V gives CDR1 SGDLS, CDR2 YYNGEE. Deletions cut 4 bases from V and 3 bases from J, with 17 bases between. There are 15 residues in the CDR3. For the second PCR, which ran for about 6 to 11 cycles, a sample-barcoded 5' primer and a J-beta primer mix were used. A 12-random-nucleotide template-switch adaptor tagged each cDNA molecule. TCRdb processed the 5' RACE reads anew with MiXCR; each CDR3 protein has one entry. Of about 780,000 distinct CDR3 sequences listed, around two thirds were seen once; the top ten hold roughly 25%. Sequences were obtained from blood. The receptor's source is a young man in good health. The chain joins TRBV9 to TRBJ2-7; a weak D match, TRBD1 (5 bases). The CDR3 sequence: CASSPVGTGRYEQYF. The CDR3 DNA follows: TGTGCCAGCAGCCCAGTGGGAACAGGACGCTACGAGCAGTACTTC. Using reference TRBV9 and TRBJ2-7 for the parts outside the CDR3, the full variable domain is DSGVTQTPKHLITATGQRVTLRCSPRSGDLSVYWYQQSLDQGLQFLIQYYNGEERAKGNILERFSAQQFPDLHSELNLSSLELGDSALYFCASSPVGTGRYEQYFGPGTRLTVT.